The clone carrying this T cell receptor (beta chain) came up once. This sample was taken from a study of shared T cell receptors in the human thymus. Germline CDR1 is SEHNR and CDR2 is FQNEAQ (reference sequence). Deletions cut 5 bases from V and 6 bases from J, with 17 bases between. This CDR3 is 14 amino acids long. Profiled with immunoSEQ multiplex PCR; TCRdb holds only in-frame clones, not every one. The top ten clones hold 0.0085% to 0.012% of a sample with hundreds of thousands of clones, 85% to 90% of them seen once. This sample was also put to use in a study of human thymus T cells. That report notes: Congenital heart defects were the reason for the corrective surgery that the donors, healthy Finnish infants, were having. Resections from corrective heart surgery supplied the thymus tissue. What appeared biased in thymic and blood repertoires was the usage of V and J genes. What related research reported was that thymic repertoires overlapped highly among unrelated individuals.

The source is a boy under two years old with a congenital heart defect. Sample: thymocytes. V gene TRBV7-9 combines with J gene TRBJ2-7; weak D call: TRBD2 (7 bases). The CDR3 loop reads CASSRRGALSEQYF. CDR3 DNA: TGTGCCAGCAGCCGCCGGGGGGCCCTCTCCGAGCAGTACTTC.